This entry lists 30 T cell receptor beta chains sequenced from one sample in a study of neurological immune-mediated disorders. Using its own MiXCR run on the 5' RACE reads, TCRdb lists one record per CDR3 protein. The sample has more than 45,000 distinct CDR3 sequences, approximately 3.9% seen once; the top ten hold roughly 1.5%. The sequencing input was PBMCs. These receptors all come from a man aged 25 to 40 with multiple sclerosis.

This clonotype was detected ten times or more. V is TRBV9 and J is TRBJ2-1, with 8 bases identical to TRBD2. CDR1 SGDLS and CDR2 YYNGEE come from the germline V gene. The V segment lost 3 bases and the J segment 3 bases; nucleotides outside the gene matches: 11. This CDR3 has 17 residues. CDR3 amino acids: CASSGGRTSFLYNEQFF. The CDR3 coding sequence is TGTGCCAGCAGCGGGGGGCGGACTAGCTTCCTCTACAATGAGCAGTTCTTC.

This clonotype was counted between two and nine times. This sequence joins TRBV7-8 and TRBJ1-2; possibly TRBD1 for D (6 bases). The germline V and J ends were trimmed by 4 bases and 4 bases, with 16 bases remaining between them. Germline assignment: CDR1 SGHVS and CDR2 FQNEAQ. The CDR3 has 15 amino acids. The CDR3, as DNA: TGTGCCAGCAGCTCCCTGGGGGGCGAAACCTATGGCTACACCTTC. This gives the protein CASSSLGGETYGYTF.

This clonotype came up many times. The chain combines TRBV6-5 with TRBJ2-1; a possible D gene is TRBD2 (6 bases). Germline V gene sequence: CDR1 MNHEY, CDR2 SVGAGI. The CDR3 covers 12 residues. With 2 bases removed from V and 10 bases from J, the gap between germline ends came to 9 bases. CDR3 nucleotides: TGTGCCAGCAGTTACACCGGGGGAGAGCAGTTCTTC. This sequence encodes CASSYTGGEQFF.

This clonotype was seen at least ten times. This chain joins TRBV3-1 and TRBJ1-2; 10 bases align to TRBD1. The CDR3 loop spans 15 amino acids. With V trimmed by 2 bases and J by 4 bases, 4 bases remained unmatched. Germline V gene sequence: CDR1 LGHDT, CDR2 YNNKEL (reference sequence). The CDR3 sequence is CASSQRTGGSYGYTF. The CDR3 region has the DNA TGTGCCAGCAGCCAAAGGACAGGGGGAAGCTATGGCTACACCTTC.

This clonotype was counted at least ten times. The rearrangement uses TRBV20-1 and TRBJ2-1; D may be TRBD1 or TRBD2 (5 bases each). Germline-derived CDR1 and CDR2 are DFQATT and SNEGSKA (reference sequence). Trimming took off 4 bases at V and 8 bases at J, with 18 bases between the two ends. The length of the CDR3 is 14 residues. CDR3 region: CSANRDLKPHEQFF. CDR3 bases: TGCAGTGCTAACCGGGACCTTAAACCCCATGAGCAGTTCTTC.

This clonotype was counted at least ten times. The chain couples TRBV5-8 to TRBJ1-2; D gene unclear. The CDR3 is 12 amino acids. V was pared by 2 bases and J by 4 bases, with 6 bases between. Germline values: CDR1 SGHTS, CDR2 YDEGEE. For the CDR3, the DNA is TGTGCCAGCAGCTTTCGAGTCTATGGCTACACCTTC. Translated: CASSFRVYGYTF.

Ten or more counts support this clonotype. This chain joins TRBV12-3 or TRBV12-4 and TRBJ2-5; maybe TRBD1 (6 bases). V lost 1 base and J lost 2, with 8 bases in between. The CDR3 length is 14 residues. The CDR3 protein is CASSLGQAQETQYF. CDR3 DNA sequence: TGTGCCAGCAGTTTAGGACAGGCTCAAGAGACCCAGTACTTC.

This clonotype was recorded many times. V is TRBV28 and J is TRBJ2-3, with 8 bases matching TRBD2. This CDR3 spans 14 amino acids. Trimming took 7 bases from V and 0 from J; bases not matched to a gene: 3. Germline V lookup: CDR1 MDHEN, CDR2 SYDVKM. CDR3 sequence (DNA): TGTGCCAGCATTGGCGGGGGGAGCACAGATACGCAGTATTTT. It encodes CASIGGGSTDTQYF. Looking up the rest from reference TRBV28 and TRBJ2-3 gives the full variable domain: DVKVTQSSRYLVKRTGEKVFLECVQDMDHENMFWYRQDPGLGLRLIYFSYDVKMKEKGDIPEGYSVSREKKERFSLILESASTNQTSMYLCASIGGGSTDTQYFGPGTRLTVL.

This clonotype was seen repeatedly, ten times or more. The genes are TRBV5-1 and TRBJ1-6; 8 bases line up with TRBD1. V trimming: 4 bases; J trimming: 2 bases; junction bases outside the gene matches: 5. This CDR3 has 16 residues. The V gene's germline CDR1 is SGHRS and CDR2 YFSETQ. Here the CDR3 DNA reads TGCGCCAGCAGCGAGACAGGGGAAACCTATAATTCACCCCTCCACTTT. This codes for CASSETGETYNSPLHF.

This clonotype has ten or more counts. The CDR3 protein is CASSKKAGRDDTEAFF. Written as DNA, the CDR3 is TGTGCCAGCAGCAAAAAGGCGGGGAGGGATGACACTGAAGCTTTCTTT. This chain connects TRBV21-1 to TRBJ1-1. TRBV21-1 is a recognized pseudogene. The CDR3 length is 16 residues.

This clonotype was seen repeatedly, ten times or more. This chain uses TRBV7-2 with TRBJ2-1; D is possibly TRBD1 or TRBD2 (6 bases each). Germline-derived CDR1 and CDR2 are SGHTA and FQGNSA. V lost 5 bases and J lost 7, with 12 bases in between. The CDR3 consists of 13 residues. The CDR3 here is CASSRGGRNEQFF. The DNA for the CDR3 is TGTGCCAGCAGCCGAGGGGGGCGTAATGAGCAGTTCTTC. Together with reference TRBV7-2 and TRBJ2-1, the CDR3 gives the full variable domain: GAGVSQSPSNKVTEKGKDVELRCDPISGHTALYWYRQSLGQGLEFLIYFQGNSAPDKSGLPSDRFSAERTGGSVSTLTIQRTQQEDSAVYLCASSRGGRNEQFFGPGTRLTVL.

The table lists this clonotype with many counts. V gene TRBV10-3 combines with J gene TRBJ2-3; 7 nucleotides match TRBD2. Germline V gene data show CDR1 as ENHRY and CDR2 as SYGVKD. The CDR3 covers 14 residues. The J segment lost 2 bases and the V segment lost 4 bases, leaving 3 bases of the junction unmatched. CDR3 nucleotide sequence: TGTGCCATCAGTGGCGGGGGTCACACAGATACGCAGTATTTT. Its protein product is CAISGGGHTDTQYF.

This clonotype has a handful of counts. An end of the junction does not agree with germline; a read error may underlie this. The chain links TRBV28 to TRBJ1-5; tentatively, D is TRBD1 (6 bases). There are 16 residues in the CDR3. Germline CDR1 and CDR2: MDHEN and SYDVKM. CDR3 coding DNA: TGTGCCAGCAGTTCCCACCTGACGGGGGCAGGGCAGCCCCAGAATTTT. Its translation: CASSSHLTGAGQPQNF.

This clonotype was observed many times. V usage is TRBV12-3 or TRBV12-4 and J usage is TRBJ1-3; 8 bases are shared with TRBD1. The CDR3 totals 16 residues. V was pared by 3 bases and J by 3 bases, with 7 bases of the junction left unmatched. The CDR3 here is CASSFAQDRVGNTIYF. As DNA, the CDR3 is TGTGCCAGCAGTTTTGCTCAGGACAGGGTTGGAAACACCATATATTTT.

In its sample, this clonotype was seen many times. This chain joins TRBV6-5 and TRBJ2-1; D is possibly TRBD1 or TRBD2 (5 bases each). Germline CDR1 reads MNHEY; CDR2 reads SVGAGI. Deletions cut 3 bases from V and 5 bases from J, with 8 bases between. The CDR3 runs 13 residues. DNA of the CDR3: TGTGCCAGCAGTTATTTGGGGGACAATGAGCAGTTCTTC. Its protein is CASSYLGDNEQFF.

This clonotype was observed many times. V is TRBV27 and J is TRBJ2-2, with 10 bases lining up with TRBD1. CDR3 length: 15 residues. With V trimmed by 4 bases and J by 7 bases, 6 bases remained unmatched. The germline CDR1 and CDR2 sequences are MNHEY and SMNVEV (reference sequence). The CDR3 DNA sequence: TGTGCCAGCAGTTACGGGACAGGGGAAAGCGGGGAGCTGTTTTTT. This codes for CASSYGTGESGELFF.

The sample holds many counts of this clonotype. The chain carries TRBV11-2 and TRBJ2-3; D is possibly TRBD2 (6 bases). Germline-derived CDR1 and CDR2 are SGHAT and FQNNGV. The CDR3 loop spans 16 amino acids. Trimming took off 6 bases at V and 3 bases at J, with 19 bases between the two ends. The CDR3 bases are TGTGCCAGCAGAGCACCGGGGCGGGGAAGTACAGATACGCAGTATTTT. Protein product: CASRAPGRGSTDTQYF.

This clonotype was counted many times. The chain carries TRBV20-1 and TRBJ2-7, with a possible D match to TRBD2 (5 bases). CDR3 length: 13 residues. Per germline, CDR1 DFQATT and CDR2 SNEGSKA (reference sequence). V dropped 6 bases and J dropped 4 bases, with 16 bases sitting between them. CDR3 DNA sequence: TGCAGTGCCGTTCGTGCGGGTGGGTACGAGCAGTACTTC. It translates to CSAVRAGGYEQYF.

This clonotype appeared many times. This chain joins TRBV20-1 and TRBJ2-3; D unresolved. The CDR3 contains 14 residues. CDR1 DFQATT and CDR2 SNEGSKA come from the germline V gene (reference sequence). Trimming cost V 6 bases and J 1 base, with 14 bases left between them. This CDR3 reads CSALAIPGTDTQYF. The CDR3 nucleotides are TGCAGTGCGTTGGCCATACCTGGCACAGATACGCAGTATTTT.

This clonotype was counted at least ten times. This sequence joins TRBV20-1 and TRBJ1-1; D remains unclear. Germline CDR1 is DFQATT and CDR2 is SNEGSKA (reference sequence). There are 12 residues in the CDR3. V was clipped by 3 bases and J by 4 bases, with 9 bases between them. The CDR3 region has the DNA TGCAGTGCTAGTAAGAGTGGCACTGAAGCTTTCTTT. Translating gives CSASKSGTEAFF.

This clonotype was counted ten times or more. The chain joins TRBV20-1 to TRBJ2-3; D uncertain. Germline CDR1 and CDR2: DFQATT and SNEGSKA (reference sequence). The CDR3 sequence is 12 residues long. Trimming removed 3 bases at V and 6 bases at J, with 10 bases between. DNA for the CDR3: TGCAGTGCTAGCGGTCTCGGGGATACGCAGTATTTT. Amino acid sequence: CSASGLGDTQYF.

This clonotype was observed at least ten times. The chain links TRBV5-1 to TRBJ2-3; D unresolved. This CDR3 has 15 amino acids. V lost 4 bases, J lost 0 bases, and 12 bases lay in between. Germline values: CDR1 SGHRS, CDR2 YFSETQ. CDR3 loop: CASSPRESSTDTQYF. The CDR3 bases are TGCGCCAGCAGCCCTCGTGAGTCTAGCACAGATACGCAGTATTTT. Full variable domain (rest looked up from reference TRBV5-1 and TRBJ2-3): KAGVTQTPRYLIKTRGQQVTLSCSPISGHRSVSWYQQTPGQGLQFLFEYFSETQRNKGNFPGRFSGRQFSNSRSEMNVSTLELGDSALYLCASSPRESSTDTQYFGPGTRLTVL.

This clonotype appeared many times. The chain combines TRBV9 with TRBJ2-1; D gene uncertain. This CDR3 spans 15 amino acids. Trimming took off 7 bases at V and 6 bases at J, with 20 bases between the two ends. Germline CDR1 SGDLS, CDR2 YYNGEE. CDR3 DNA: TGTGCCAGCGGCGCCTCCTCCGATTTGACCAATGAGCAGTTCTTC. Its translation: CASGASSDLTNEQFF.

This clonotype was seen at least ten times. The V and J genes are TRBV20-1 and TRBJ2-7; TRBD2 matches 9 bases. Germline CDR1 and CDR2: DFQATT and SNEGSKA (reference sequence). This CDR3 spans 14 amino acids. The V gene end was trimmed by 3 bases and the J gene end by 2 bases; junction bases not matched to a gene: 5. The CDR3 nucleotides are TGCAGTGCTAGCCCTAGCGGGATTACCTACGAGCAGTACTTC. It yields the protein CSASPSGITYEQYF.

This clonotype was seen a handful of times. The chain recombines TRBV18 with TRBJ1-5, with D unresolved. CDR3 length: 14 residues. Trimming stripped 3 bases from V and 0 bases from J, with 6 bases between. The germline gives CDR1 KGHSH, CDR2 LQKENI. The CDR3 nucleotides read TGTGCCAGCTCACCGGTGGATAGCAATCAGCCCCAGCATTTT. Protein sequence: CASSPVDSNQPQHF.

The chain carries TRBV9 and TRBJ2-2, with 9 bases that match TRBD2. The ends lost 3 bases at V and 5 bases at J; junction bases unmatched: 8. CDR1 and CDR2 from the germline V gene are SGDLS and YYNGEE. The CDR3 length is 16 residues. This CDR3 is CASSGRRGLATGELFF. The CDR3 coding sequence is TGTGCCAGCAGCGGCCGCAGGGGACTAGCAACCGGGGAGCTGTTTTTT.

The table lists this clonotype with many counts. This chain links TRBV29-1 with TRBJ2-4; tentatively, D is TRBD1 or TRBD2 (6 bases each). Trimming took off 3 bases at V and 6 bases at J, with 9 bases between the two ends. This CDR3 contains 12 residues. From germline, CDR1 is SQVTM and CDR2 ANQGSEA. CDR3 DNA sequence: TGCAGCGTTGATACGGGGGCAAACATTCAGTACTTC. It encodes CSVDTGANIQYF.

This clonotype was seen at least ten times. The genes are TRBV20-1 and TRBJ2-7; the D is unclear. The CDR3 totals 14 residues. Trimming cost V 0 bases and J 4 bases, with 13 bases left between them. CDR1 and CDR2 from the germline V gene are DFQATT and SNEGSKA (reference sequence). The CDR3, as DNA: TGCAGTGCTAGAGATTATACACCTCCTTACGAGCAGTACTTC. As protein: CSARDYTPPYEQYF.

This clonotype was counted many times. The gene calls are TRBV3-1 and TRBJ2-4, with 7 bases matching TRBD1. The germline CDR1 and CDR2 sequences are LGHDT and YNNKEL (reference sequence). Trimming took 4 bases from V and 3 from J; bases not matched to a gene: 6. The CDR3 totals 15 residues. CDR3 residues: CASSLRDSHKNIQYF. In nucleotides, the CDR3 is TGTGCCAGCAGCCTCCGGGACAGCCACAAAAACATTCAGTACTTC. Supplemented by reference TRBV3-1 and TRBJ2-4, the full variable domain reads DTAVSQTPKYLVTQMGNDKSIKCEQNLGHDTMYWYKQDSKKFLKIMFSYNNKELIINETVPNRFSPKSPDKAHLNLHINSLELGDSAVYFCASSLRDSHKNIQYFGAGTRLSVL.

Turning to this clonotype: A much larger clone differs from this one at a single base, so this may be a read error. The chain couples TRBV9 to TRBJ1-1; no clear D. This CDR3 is built from 14 residues. Between the trimmed V and J ends, which lost 0 bases and 1 base, there was a span of 7 bases. Per the germline V gene, CDR1 is SGDLS and CDR2 is YYNGEE. The CDR3 coding sequence is TGTGCCAGCAGCGTAGGTAAGGGGAACACTGAAGCTTTCTTT. It yields the protein CASSVGKGNTEAFF.